This T cell receptor (beta chain) was sequenced during a study of blood T cell repertoires in COVID-19. This table comes from immunoSEQ multiplex PCR, and its TCRdb copy is limited to in-frame clones, with some not included. The sample has about 120,000 clones, 90% seen once. Germline V gene sequence: CDR1 MDHEN, CDR2 SYDVKM. V lost 3 bases and J 9 bases, leaving 20 bases between the germline ends. The CDR3 length is 15 residues. The rearrangement joins TRBV28 to TRBJ1-2, with TRBD1 as a possible D gene (6 bases). Sequenced input: peripheral blood. This clonotype was sampled from a human donor with active COVID-19. The donor label of this sample is uncertain. CDR3 DNA sequence: TGTGCCAGCAGTTTTAGGGGGAGACTCGTTCTAAGCTACACCTTC. Its translation: CASSFRGRLVLSYTF.